The 7 T cell receptor beta chains in this list originate from one sample, sequenced in a study of shared clonotypes between healthy human individuals. As defined, naive CD8 cells were CD45RO-negative and positively selected for CCR7, with terminally differentiated effector memory CD45RA+ cells excluded. Assay used: immunoSEQ multiplex PCR; TCRdb lists only in-frame clones, some missing. The sample yields about 2.1 million clones, roughly 93% seen once. What was sequenced was naive CD8+ T cells from PBMCs. These receptors were obtained from a young man in good health. Some clones in this sample may be carry-over from other donors' samples.

The gene calls are TRBV28 and TRBJ2-7; 7 bases are a match to TRBD1. The CDR3 covers 14 residues. The junction had 7 bases not matched to a gene; V was cut back by 4 bases and J by 4 bases. Germline lookup yields CDR1 MDHEN and CDR2 SYDVKM. CDR3 region: CASSSKLGQYEQYF. CDR3 bases: TGTGCCAGCAGTTCCAAACTGGGACAGTACGAGCAGTACTTC.

This CDR3 is CASSVVLASEQFF. CDR3 nucleotides: TGTGCCAGCAGCGTAGTTCTAGCGTCTGAGCAGTTCTTC. The chain recombines TRBV9 with TRBJ2-1; possible D gene TRBD2, 6 bases. The germline V gene encodes CDR1 SGDLS and CDR2 YYNGEE. The ends were cut back, 0 bases at V and 9 bases at J, with 10 bases in the middle. The CDR3 consists of 13 residues. Together with reference TRBV9 and TRBJ2-1, the CDR3 gives the full variable domain: DSGVTQTPKHLITATGQRVTLRCSPRSGDLSVYWYQQSLDQGLQFLIQYYNGEERAKGNILERFSAQQFPDLHSELNLSSLELGDSALYFCASSVVLASEQFFGPGTRLTVL.

This sequence joins TRBV13 and TRBJ1-2; D possibly corresponds to TRBD1 (5 bases). The germline V gene has CDR1 PRHDT and CDR2 FYEKMQ (reference sequence). The CDR3 runs to 14 residues. V lost 0 bases and J lost 5, with 10 bases in between. The DNA for the CDR3 is TGTGCCAGCAGCTTAGGGGCGGACAATTATGGCTACACCTTC. This sequence encodes CASSLGADNYGYTF. Looking up the rest from reference TRBV13 and TRBJ1-2 gives the full variable domain: AAGVIQSPRHLIKEKRETATLKCYPIPRHDTVYWYQQGPGQDPQFLISFYEKMQSDKGSIPDRFSAQQFSDYHSELNMSSLELGDSALYFCASSLGADNYGYTFGSGTRLTVV.

The chain carries TRBV7-8 and TRBJ2-5; D is ambiguous. This CDR3 region has 15 residues. V lost 5 bases to trimming and J lost 1 base, with 14 bases between them. Per the germline V gene, CDR1 is SGHVS and CDR2 is FQNEAQ. The DNA for the CDR3 is TGTGCCAGCAGCCCCCGGCCTGAAGTCCAAGAGACCCAGTACTTC. It encodes CASSPRPEVQETQYF.

This chain connects TRBV6-1 to TRBJ2-7; TRBD1 matches 8 bases. This CDR3 comprises 16 residues. J was trimmed by 3 bases and V by 5 bases; bases with no gene match: 12. In germline, CDR1 is MNHNS, CDR2 SASEGT. CDR3: CASSQDEGQGFYEQYF. CDR3 sequence (DNA): TGTGCCAGCAGTCAAGATGAAGGACAGGGCTTCTACGAGCAGTACTTC.

The V gene is TRBV25-1, the J gene TRBJ1-4, with 10 bases aligning to TRBD1. CDR1 and CDR2 (germline): MGHDK, SYGVNS. The CDR3 totals 14 residues. The V and J ends lost 4 bases and 8 bases, in that order; junction bases with no gene match: 4. The CDR3 loop is CASSGQGAVEKLFF. In DNA, the CDR3 is TGTGCCAGCAGTGGACAGGGGGCTGTGGAAAAACTGTTTTTT.

To note about this clone: Relative to the germline gene, one junction end is altered; a read error may explain this. The CDR3: CASSLYSRIPPSSTDAQYF. The CDR3 nucleotides read TGTGCCAGCAGCTTATATAGCAGAATTCCCCCGAGCAGTACAGATGCGCAGTATTTT. J is TRBJ2-3 and V is TRBV11-2, with D unresolved. Germline V lookup: CDR1 SGHAT, CDR2 FQNNGV. CDR3 size: 19 residues.